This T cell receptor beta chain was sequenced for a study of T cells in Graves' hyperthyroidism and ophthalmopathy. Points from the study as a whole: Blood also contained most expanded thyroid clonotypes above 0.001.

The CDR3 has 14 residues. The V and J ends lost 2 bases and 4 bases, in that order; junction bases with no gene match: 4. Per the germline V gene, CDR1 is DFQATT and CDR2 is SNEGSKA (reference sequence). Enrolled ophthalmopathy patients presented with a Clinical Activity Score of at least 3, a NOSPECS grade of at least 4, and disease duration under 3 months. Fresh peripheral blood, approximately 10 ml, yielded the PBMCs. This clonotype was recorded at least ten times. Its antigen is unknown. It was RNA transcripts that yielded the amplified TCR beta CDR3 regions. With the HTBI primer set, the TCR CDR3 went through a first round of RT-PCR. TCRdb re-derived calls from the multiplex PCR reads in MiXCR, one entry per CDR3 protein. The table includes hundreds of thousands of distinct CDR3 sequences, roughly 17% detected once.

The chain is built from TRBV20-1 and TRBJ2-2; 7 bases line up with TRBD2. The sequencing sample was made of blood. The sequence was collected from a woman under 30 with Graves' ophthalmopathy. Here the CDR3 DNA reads TGCAGTGCTAGACAGGGCGGGAGCACCGGGGAGCTGTTTTTT. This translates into CSARQGGSTGELFF.